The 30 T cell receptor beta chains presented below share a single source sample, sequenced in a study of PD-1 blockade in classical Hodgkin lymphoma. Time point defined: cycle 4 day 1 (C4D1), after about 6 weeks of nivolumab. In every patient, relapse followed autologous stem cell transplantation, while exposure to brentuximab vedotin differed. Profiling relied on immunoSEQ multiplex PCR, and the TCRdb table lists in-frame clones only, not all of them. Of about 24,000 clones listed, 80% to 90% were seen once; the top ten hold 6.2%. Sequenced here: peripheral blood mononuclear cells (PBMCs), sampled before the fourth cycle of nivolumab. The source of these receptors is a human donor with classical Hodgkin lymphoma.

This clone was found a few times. The CDR3 spells CASSYQGRTDTQYF. The DNA of the CDR3 is TGTGCCAGCAGCTATCAGGGTCGCACAGATACGCAGTATTTT. The chain is built from TRBV9 and TRBJ2-3; D is possibly TRBD1 (5 bases). The V end was cut by 4 bases, the J end by 1 base, with 10 bases between. CDR3 length: 14 amino acids. Germline CDR1 is SGDLS and CDR2 is YYNGEE.

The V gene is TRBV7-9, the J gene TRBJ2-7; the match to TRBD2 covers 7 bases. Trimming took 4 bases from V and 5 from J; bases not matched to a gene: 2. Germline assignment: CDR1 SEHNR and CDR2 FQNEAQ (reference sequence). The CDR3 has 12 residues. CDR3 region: CASSSGGHEQYF. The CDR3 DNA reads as TGTGCCAGCAGCTCGGGAGGCCACGAGCAGTACTTC.

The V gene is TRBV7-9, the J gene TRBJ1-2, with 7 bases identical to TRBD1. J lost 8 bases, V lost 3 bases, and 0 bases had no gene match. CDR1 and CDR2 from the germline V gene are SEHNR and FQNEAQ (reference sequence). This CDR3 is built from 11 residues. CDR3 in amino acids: CASSLTGGYTF. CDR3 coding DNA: TGTGCCAGCAGCTTGACAGGGGGCTACACCTTC.

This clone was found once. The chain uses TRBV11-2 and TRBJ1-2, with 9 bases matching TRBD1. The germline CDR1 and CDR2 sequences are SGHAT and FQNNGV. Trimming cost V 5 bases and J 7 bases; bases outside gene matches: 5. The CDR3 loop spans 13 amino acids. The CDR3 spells CASSPDRGGGYTF. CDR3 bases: TGTGCCAGCAGCCCGGACAGGGGAGGTGGCTACACCTTC.

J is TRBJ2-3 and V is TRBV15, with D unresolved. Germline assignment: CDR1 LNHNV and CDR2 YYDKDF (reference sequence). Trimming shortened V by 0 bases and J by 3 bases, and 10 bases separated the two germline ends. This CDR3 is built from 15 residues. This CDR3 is CATSRDNKWTDTQYF. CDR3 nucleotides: TGTGCCACCAGCAGAGATAACAAGTGGACAGATACGCAGTATTTT.

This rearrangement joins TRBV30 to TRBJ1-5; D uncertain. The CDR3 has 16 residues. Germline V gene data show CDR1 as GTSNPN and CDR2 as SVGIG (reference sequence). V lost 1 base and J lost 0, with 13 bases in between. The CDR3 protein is CAWSEGTSYSNQPQHF. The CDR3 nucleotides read TGTGCCTGGAGTGAGGGAACATCTTATAGCAATCAGCCCCAGCATTTT.

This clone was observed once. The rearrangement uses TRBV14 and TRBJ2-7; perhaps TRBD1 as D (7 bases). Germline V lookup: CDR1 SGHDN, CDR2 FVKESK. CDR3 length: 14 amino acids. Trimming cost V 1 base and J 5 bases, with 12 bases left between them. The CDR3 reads CASSQGQGEDEQYF. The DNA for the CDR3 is TGTGCCAGCAGCCAAGGTCAGGGGGAGGACGAGCAGTACTTC.

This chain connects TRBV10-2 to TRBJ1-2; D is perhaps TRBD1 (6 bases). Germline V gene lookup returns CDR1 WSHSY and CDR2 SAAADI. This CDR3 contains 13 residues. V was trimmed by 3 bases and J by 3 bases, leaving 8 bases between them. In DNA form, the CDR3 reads TGCGCCAGCAGTGACAGGGGCGACTATGGCTACACCTTC. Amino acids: CASSDRGDYGYTF.

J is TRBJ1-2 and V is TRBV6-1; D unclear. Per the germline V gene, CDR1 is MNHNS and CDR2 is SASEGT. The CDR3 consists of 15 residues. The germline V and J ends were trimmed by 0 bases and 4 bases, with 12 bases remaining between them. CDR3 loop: CASSEALRWLYGYTF. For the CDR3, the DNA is TGTGCCAGCAGTGAAGCGCTGAGGTGGCTCTATGGCTACACCTTC.

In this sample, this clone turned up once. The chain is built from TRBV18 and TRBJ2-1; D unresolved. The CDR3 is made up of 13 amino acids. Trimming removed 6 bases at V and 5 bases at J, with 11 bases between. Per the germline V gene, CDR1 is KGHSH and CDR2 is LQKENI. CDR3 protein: CASSPDLHNEQFF. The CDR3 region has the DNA TGTGCCAGCTCCCCCGACTTACACAATGAGCAGTTCTTC.

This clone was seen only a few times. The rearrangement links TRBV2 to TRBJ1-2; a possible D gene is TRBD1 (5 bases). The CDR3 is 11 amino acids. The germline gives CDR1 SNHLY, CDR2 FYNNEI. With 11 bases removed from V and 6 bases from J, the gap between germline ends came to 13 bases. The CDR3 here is CAGRDLHGYTF. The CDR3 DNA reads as TGTGCCGGAAGGGACCTTCATGGCTACACCTTC. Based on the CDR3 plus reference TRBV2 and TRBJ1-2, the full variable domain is EPEVTQTPSHQVTQMGQEVILRCVPISNHLYFYWYRQILGQKVEFLVSFYNNEISEKSEIFDDQFSVERPDGSNFTLKIRSTKLEDSAMYFCAGRDLHGYTFGSGTRLTVV.

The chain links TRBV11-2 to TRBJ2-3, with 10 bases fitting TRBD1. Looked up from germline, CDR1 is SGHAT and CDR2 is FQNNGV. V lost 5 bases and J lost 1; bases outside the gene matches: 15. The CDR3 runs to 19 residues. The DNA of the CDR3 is TGTGCCAGCAGCCAAAGGGGGACAGGGGAAGGTCGGGGCACAGATACGCAGTATTTT. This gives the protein CASSQRGTGEGRGTDTQYF. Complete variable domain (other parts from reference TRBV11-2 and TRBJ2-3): EAGVAQSPRYKIIEKRQSVAFWCNPISGHATLYWYQQILGQGPKLLIQFQNNGVVDDSQLPKDRFSAERLKGVDSTLKIQPAKLEDSAVYLCASSQRGTGEGRGTDTQYFGPGTRLTVL.

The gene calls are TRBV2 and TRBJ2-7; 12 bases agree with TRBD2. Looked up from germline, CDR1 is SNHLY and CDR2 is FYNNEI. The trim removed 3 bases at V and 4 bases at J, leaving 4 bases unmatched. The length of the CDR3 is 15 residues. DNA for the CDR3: TGTGCCAGCAGTGAGAGGACTAGCGGGGTGTACGAGCAGTACTTC. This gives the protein CASSERTSGVYEQYF.

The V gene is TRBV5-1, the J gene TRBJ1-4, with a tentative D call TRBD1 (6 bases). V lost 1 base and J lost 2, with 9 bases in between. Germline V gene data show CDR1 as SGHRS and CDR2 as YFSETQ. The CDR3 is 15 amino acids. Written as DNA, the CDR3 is TGCGCCAGCAGCTTGTGGGGGGCGACTAATGAAAAACTGTTTTTT. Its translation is CASSLWGATNEKLFF.

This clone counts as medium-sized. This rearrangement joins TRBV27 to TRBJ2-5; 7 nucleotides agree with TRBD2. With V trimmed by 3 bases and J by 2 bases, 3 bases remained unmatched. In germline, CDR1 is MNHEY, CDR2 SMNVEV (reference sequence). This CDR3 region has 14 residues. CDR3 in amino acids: CASSFLAEQETQYF. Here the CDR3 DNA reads TGTGCCAGCAGTTTTCTAGCGGAACAAGAGACCCAGTACTTC.

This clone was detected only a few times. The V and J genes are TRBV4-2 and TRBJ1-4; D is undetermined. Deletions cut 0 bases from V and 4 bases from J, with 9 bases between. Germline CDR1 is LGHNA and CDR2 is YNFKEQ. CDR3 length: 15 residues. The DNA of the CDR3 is TGTGCCAGCAGCCAAGATCGGGGTTTTAATGAAAAACTGTTTTTT. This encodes CASSQDRGFNEKLFF.

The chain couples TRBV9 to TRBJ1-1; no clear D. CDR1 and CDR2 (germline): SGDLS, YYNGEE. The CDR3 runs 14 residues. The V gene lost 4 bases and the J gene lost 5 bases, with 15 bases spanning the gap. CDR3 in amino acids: CASSPAGGGTEAFF. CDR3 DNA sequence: TGTGCCAGCAGCCCAGCGGGAGGCGGGACTGAAGCTTTCTTT.

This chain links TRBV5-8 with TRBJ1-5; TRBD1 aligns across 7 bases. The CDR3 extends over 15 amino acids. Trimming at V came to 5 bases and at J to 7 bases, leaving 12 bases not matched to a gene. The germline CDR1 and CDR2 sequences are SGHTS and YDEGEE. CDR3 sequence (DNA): TGTGCCAGCAGATACCGGGACAGTAATTTCCAGCCCCAGCATTTT. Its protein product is CASRYRDSNFQPQHF.

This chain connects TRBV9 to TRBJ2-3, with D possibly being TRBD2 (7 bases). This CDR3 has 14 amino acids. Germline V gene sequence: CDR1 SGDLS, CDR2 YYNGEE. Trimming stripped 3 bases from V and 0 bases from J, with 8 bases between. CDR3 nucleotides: TGTGCCAGCAGCGAGGGGGGGAGCACAGATACGCAGTATTTT. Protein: CASSEGGSTDTQYF.

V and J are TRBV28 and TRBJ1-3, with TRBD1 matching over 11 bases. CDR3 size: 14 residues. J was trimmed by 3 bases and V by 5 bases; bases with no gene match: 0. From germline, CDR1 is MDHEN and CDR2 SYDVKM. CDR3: CASSGTGGGNTIYF. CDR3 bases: TGTGCCAGCAGTGGGACAGGGGGTGGAAACACCATATATTTT. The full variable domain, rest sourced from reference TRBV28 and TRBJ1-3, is DVKVTQSSRYLVKRTGEKVFLECVQDMDHENMFWYRQDPGLGLRLIYFSYDVKMKEKGDIPEGYSVSREKKERFSLILESASTNQTSMYLCASSGTGGGNTIYFGEGSWLTVV.

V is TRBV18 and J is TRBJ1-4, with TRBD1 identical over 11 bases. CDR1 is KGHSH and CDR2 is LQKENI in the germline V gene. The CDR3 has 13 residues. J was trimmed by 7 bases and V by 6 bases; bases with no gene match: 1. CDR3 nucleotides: TGTGCCAGCTCGGGACAGGGGGTTGAAAAACTGTTTTTT. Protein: CASSGQGVEKLFF. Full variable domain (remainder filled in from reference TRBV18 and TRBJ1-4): NAGVMQNPRHLVRRRGQEARLRCSPMKGHSHVYWYRQLPEEGLKFMVYLQKENIIDESGMPKERFSAEFPKEGPSILRIQQVVRGDSAAYFCASSGQGVEKLFFGSGTQLSVL.

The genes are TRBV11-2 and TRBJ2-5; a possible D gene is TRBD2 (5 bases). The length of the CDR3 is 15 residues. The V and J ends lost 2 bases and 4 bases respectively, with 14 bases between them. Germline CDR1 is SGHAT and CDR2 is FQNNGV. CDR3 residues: CASSLTGSEGETQYF. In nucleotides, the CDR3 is TGTGCCAGCAGCTTAACCGGGTCCGAGGGAGAGACCCAGTACTTC.

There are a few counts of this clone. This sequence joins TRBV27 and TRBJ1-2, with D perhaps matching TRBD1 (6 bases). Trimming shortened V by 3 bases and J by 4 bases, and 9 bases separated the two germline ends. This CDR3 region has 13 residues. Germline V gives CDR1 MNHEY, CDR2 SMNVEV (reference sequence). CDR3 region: CASSLGGGYGYTF. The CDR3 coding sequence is TGTGCCAGCAGTTTGGGAGGGGGCTATGGCTACACCTTC.

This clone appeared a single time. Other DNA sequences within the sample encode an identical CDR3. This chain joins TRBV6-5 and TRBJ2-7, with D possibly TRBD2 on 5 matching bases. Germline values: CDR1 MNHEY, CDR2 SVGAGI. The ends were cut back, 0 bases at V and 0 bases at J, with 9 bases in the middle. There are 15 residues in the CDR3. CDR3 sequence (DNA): TGTGCCAGCAGTTACTCGGGCAGCGGCTCCTACGAGCAGTACTTC. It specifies CASSYSGSGSYEQYF.

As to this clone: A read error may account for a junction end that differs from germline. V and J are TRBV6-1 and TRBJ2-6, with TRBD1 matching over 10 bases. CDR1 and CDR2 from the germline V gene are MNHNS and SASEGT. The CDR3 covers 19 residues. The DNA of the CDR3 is TGTGCCGGCAGTGAACGGACAGGGGGATATCTCTCTGGGGCCAACGTCCTGACTTTC. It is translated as CAGSERTGGYLSGANVLTF.

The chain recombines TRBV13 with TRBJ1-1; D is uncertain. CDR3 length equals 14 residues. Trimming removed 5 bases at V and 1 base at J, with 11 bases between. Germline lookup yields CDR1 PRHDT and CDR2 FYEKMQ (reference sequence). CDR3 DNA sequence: TGTGCCAGCAGCCTCTGGGCCCGGAACACTGAAGCTTTCTTT. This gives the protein CASSLWARNTEAFF.

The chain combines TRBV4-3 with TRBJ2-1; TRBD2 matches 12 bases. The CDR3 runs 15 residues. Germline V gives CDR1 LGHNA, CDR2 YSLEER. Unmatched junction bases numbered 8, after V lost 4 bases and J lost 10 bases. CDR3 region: CASSPSTSGGREQFF. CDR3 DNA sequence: TGCGCCAGCAGCCCGTCGACTAGCGGGGGAAGGGAGCAGTTCTTC.

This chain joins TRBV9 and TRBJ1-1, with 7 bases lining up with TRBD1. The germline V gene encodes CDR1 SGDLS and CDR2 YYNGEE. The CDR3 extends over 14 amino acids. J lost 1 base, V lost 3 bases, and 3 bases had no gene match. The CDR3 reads CASSGGQTNTEAFF. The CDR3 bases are TGTGCCAGCAGCGGGGGACAGACGAACACTGAAGCTTTCTTT. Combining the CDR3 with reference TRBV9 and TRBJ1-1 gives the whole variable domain DSGVTQTPKHLITATGQRVTLRCSPRSGDLSVYWYQQSLDQGLQFLIQYYNGEERAKGNILERFSAQQFPDLHSELNLSSLELGDSALYFCASSGGQTNTEAFFGQGTRLTVV.

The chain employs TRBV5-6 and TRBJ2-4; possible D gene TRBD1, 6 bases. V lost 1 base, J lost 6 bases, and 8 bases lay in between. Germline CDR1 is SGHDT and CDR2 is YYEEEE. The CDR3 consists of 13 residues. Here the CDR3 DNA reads TGTGCCAGCAGCTTGAAAGGGGGAAACATTCAGTACTTC. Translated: CASSLKGGNIQYF.

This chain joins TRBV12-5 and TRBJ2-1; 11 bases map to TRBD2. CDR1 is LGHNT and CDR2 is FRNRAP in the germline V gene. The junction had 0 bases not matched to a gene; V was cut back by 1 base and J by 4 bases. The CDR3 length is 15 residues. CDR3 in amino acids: CASGLGLAGYNEQFF. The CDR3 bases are TGTGCTAGTGGTTTGGGACTAGCGGGGTACAATGAGCAGTTCTTC.